What follows describes a single T cell receptor (beta chain). The antigen is unknown. Unique molecular identifiers were used in preparing the TCRbeta library. MiXCR, applied by TCRdb to the PCR reads, yields one record per CDR3 protein. The data contain about 400,000 distinct CDR3 sequences, about 16% of them seen just once; the ten biggest clones take up less than 30%. This entry is derived from a study of T-cell reconstitution after alpha-beta-depleted transplantation in children. Findings of the study overall: T cells produced anew were the main source of T-cell counts and diversity one year after transplant. Some patients' high day-60 TCRbeta diversity was traced to surviving recipient T cells and thymic progenitors. It was reported that alpha-beta T cells came from several hundred expanded graft clones (about two months after transplant).

The CDR3 contains 16 residues. Trimming pared 7 bases from V and 0 bases from J, leaving 15 bases between. Per germline, CDR1 MGHRA and CDR2 YSYEKL. This sequence originates from a boy younger than two who had a stem cell transplant for Wiskott-Aldrich syndrome, so the T cells may come from the graft donor. The sample consisted of PBMCs, mostly from graft donor cells, taken 360 days after TCRalphabeta/CD19-depleted stem cell transplant. J is TRBJ2-2 and V is TRBV4-1; a weak D match, TRBD2 (5 bases). CDR3 sequence (DNA): TGCGCCAGCAAACGGGATATAGTCCCGAACACCGGGGAGCTGTTTTTT. It specifies CASKRDIVPNTGELFF.